The sample holds many counts of the clone carrying this T cell receptor beta chain. This sample is drawn from a study of low-dose radiotherapy and immunotherapy resistance in tumors. At the level of the study: Dosing for Cohort 2 consisted of 1 Gy per fraction every two weeks, reaching a total of 13 Gy over 26 weeks.

Time point denoted: before trial treatment. First-strand cDNA used TRAV- and TRBV-specific primers, covering alpha and beta chains. A roughly 20-cycle PCR with a constant-region primer and V-primer adapter amplified TCRs. TCRdb redid the calling of the reads with MiXCR, one entry per CDR3 protein. Altogether 55,000 to 70,000 distinct CDR3 sequences are present, around 27% being singletons, with the ten largest covering 5.5% to 6%. The specimen was PBMCs, collected before treatment. This TCR derives from a male donor with prostate cancer.

CDR3 region: CASSPGDRGFQETQYF. As DNA, the CDR3 is TGTGCCAGCAGCCCGGGCGACAGGGGATTCCAAGAGACCCAGTACTTC. The rearrangement uses TRBV14 and TRBJ2-5, with 8 positions matching TRBD1. CDR1 is SGHDN, CDR2 FVKESK, per germline. The CDR3 has 16 amino acids. V was clipped by 4 bases and J by 1 base; unmatched bases: 8. Full variable domain (remainder filled in from reference TRBV14 and TRBJ2-5): EAGVTQFPSHSVIEKGQTVTLRCDPISGHDNLYWYRRVMGKEIKFLLHFVKESKQDESGMPNNRFLAERTGGTYSTLKVQPAELEDSGVYFCASSPGDRGFQETQYFGPGTRLLVL.